The text below deals with one T cell receptor (beta chain). Its antigen remains unidentified. This sample is part of a study of OX40 agonist ivuxolimab in advanced cancers. Across the whole study: Patients in dose escalation had liver, melanoma, kidney or head and neck cancers. Three partial responders included one hepatocellular carcinoma patient and two cutaneous melanoma patients. Findings and caveats of the study: Within 6 weeks, CD4+ and CD8+ blood T cells expanded clonally at 0.1 to 3.0 mg/kg. In a subset of nonresponders, normalized T-cell clonal expansion was also low.

The method was immunoSEQ multiplex PCR; TCRdb's version includes in-frame clones alone and lacks a portion of them. The sample includes 30,000 to 40,000 clones, about 90% of them seen just once. V was pared by 0 bases and J by 0 bases, with 7 bases of the junction left unmatched. The CDR3 contains 19 residues. The germline gives CDR1 LGHNA, CDR2 YNFKEQ. The origin of this receptor is an adult with an advanced solid tumor such as melanoma, head and neck, liver or kidney cancer. This specimen was CD4+ or CD8+ T cells sorted from blood, taken in a trial of the OX40 agonist ivuxolimab. This rearrangement joins TRBV4-2 to TRBJ2-1, with 11 bases lining up with TRBD2. The CDR3 DNA sequence: TGTGCCAGCAGCCAAGATTGGGCTAGCGGGAGGTCCTCCTACAATGAGCAGTTCTTC. This codes for CASSQDWASGRSSYNEQFF.